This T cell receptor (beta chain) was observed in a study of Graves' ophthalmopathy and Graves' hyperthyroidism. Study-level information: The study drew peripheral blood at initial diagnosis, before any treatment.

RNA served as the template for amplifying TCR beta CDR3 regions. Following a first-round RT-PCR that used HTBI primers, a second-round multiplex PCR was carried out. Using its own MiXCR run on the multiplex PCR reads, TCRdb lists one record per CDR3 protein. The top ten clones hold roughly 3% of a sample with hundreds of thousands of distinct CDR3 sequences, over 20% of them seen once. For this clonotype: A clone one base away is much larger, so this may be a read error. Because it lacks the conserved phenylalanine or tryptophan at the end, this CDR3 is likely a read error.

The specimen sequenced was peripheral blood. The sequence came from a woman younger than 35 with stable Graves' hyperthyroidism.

CDR3 protein: CATSGPSGTYEQYY. The CDR3 DNA reads TGTGCCACCAGTGGGCCTAGCGGAACCTACGAGCAGTACTAC. The chain links TRBV24-1 to TRBJ2-7; 7 bases line up with TRBD2. Germline trimming cut 5 bases from V and 2 bases from J; bases unmatched to any gene: 5. Germline V CDR1 and CDR2: KGHDR, SFDVKD. The CDR3 extends over 14 amino acids.